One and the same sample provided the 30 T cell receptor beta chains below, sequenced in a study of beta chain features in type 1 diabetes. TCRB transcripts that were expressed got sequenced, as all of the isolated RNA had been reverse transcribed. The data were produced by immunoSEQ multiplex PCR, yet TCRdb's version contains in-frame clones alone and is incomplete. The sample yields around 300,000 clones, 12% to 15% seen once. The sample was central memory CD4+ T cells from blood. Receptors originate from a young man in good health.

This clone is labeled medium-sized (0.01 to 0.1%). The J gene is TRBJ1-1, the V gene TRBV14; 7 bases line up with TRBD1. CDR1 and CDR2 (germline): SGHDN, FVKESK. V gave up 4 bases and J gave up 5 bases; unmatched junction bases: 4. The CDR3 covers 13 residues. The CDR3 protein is CASSRMTGTEAFF. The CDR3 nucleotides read TGTGCCAGCAGCCGCATGACAGGGACTGAAGCTTTCTTT.

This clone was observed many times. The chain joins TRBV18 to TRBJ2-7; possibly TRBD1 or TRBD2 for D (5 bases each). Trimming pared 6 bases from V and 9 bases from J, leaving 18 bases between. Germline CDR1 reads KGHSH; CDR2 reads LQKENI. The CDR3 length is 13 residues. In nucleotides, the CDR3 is TGTGCCAGCTCTGCACCCGGGGCCACCGCGCAGTACTTC. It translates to CASSAPGATAQYF.

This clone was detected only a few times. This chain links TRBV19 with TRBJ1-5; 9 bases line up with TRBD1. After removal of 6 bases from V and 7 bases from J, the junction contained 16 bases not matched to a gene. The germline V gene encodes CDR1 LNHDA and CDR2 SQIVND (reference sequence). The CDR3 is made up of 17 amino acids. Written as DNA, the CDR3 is TGTGCCAGTAGCTTACTTCCACAGGGGGCGACCAGCCAGCCCCAGCATTTT. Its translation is CASSLLPQGATSQPQHF.

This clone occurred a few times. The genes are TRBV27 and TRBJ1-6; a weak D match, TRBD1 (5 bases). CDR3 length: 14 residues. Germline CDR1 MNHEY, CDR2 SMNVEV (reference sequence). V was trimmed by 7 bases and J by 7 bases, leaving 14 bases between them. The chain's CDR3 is CASMGPARNSPLHF. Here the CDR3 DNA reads TGTGCCAGCATGGGACCCGCGAGGAATTCACCCCTCCACTTT.

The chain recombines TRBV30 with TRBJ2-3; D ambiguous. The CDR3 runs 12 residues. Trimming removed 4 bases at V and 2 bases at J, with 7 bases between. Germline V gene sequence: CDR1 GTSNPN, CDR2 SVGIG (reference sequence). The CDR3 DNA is TGTGCCTGGAAAGCCCCCACAGATACGCAGTATTTT. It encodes CAWKAPTDTQYF. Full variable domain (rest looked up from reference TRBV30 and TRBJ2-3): SQTIHQWPATLVQPVGSPLSLECTVEGTSNPNLYWYRQAAGRGLQLLFYSVGIGQISSEVPQNLSASRPQDRQFILSSKKLLLSDSGFYLCAWKAPTDTQYFGPGTRLTVL.

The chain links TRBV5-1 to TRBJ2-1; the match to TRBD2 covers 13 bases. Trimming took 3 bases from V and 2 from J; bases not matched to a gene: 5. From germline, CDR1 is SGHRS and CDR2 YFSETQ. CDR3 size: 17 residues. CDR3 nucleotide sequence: TGCGCCAGCAGCTACGGGACTAGCGGGATAACCTACAATGAGCAGTTCTTC. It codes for CASSYGTSGITYNEQFF.

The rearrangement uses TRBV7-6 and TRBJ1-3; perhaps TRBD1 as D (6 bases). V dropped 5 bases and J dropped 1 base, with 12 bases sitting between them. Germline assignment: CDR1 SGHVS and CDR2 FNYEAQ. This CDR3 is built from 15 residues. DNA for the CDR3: TGTGCCAGCAGCACAGGACAGACGTCTGGAAACACCATATATTTT. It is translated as CASSTGQTSGNTIYF.

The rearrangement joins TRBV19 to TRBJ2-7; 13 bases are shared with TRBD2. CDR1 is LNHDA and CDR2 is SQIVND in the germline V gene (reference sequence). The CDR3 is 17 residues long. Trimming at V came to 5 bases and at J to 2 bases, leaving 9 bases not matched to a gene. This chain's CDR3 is CASSGGLAGNTTYEQYV. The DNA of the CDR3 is TGTGCCAGTAGTGGGGGACTAGCGGGGAATACTACCTACGAGCAGTACGTC.

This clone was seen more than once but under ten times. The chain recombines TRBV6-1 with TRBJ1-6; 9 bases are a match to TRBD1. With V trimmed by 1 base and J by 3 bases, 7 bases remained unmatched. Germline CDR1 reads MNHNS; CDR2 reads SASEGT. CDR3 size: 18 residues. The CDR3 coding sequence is TGTGCCAGCAGTGAAGGGCGGACAGGGGCGATCTATAATTCACCCCTCCACTTT. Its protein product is CASSEGRTGAIYNSPLHF.

CDR3 in amino acids: CASSPEGGGKYEQYF. In DNA form, the CDR3 reads TGTGCCAGCAGCCCCGAGGGCGGGGGGAAATACGAGCAGTACTTC. This rearrangement joins TRBV2 to TRBJ2-7; 8 bases agree with TRBD2. V lost 6 bases and J lost 4; bases outside the gene matches: 11. The CDR3 spans 15 residues. Germline values: CDR1 SNHLY, CDR2 FYNNEI.

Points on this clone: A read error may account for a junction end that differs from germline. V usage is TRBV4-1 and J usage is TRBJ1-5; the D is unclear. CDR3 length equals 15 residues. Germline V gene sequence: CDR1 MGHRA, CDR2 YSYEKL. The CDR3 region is CASSQDPSGNQPQHF. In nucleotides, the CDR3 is TGTGCCAGCAGCCAAGATCCGAGCGGGAATCAGCCCCAGCATTTT.

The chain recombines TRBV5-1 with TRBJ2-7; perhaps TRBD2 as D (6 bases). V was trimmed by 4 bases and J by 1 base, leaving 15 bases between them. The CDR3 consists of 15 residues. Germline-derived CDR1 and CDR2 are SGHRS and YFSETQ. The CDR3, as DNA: TGCGCCAGCAGCGGGGCCATGGGGGGATCCTACGAGCAGTACTTC. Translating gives CASSGAMGGSYEQYF.

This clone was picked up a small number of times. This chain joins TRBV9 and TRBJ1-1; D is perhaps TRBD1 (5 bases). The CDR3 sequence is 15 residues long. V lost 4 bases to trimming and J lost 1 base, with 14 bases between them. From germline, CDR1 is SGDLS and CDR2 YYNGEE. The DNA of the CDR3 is TGTGCCAGCAGCCCCAATCATAGGGGGAACACTGAAGCTTTCTTT. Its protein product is CASSPNHRGNTEAFF.

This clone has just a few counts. CDR3 coding DNA: TGTGCCAGCAGCCCCGGGACGACCGTCTATGGCTACACCTTC. Protein product: CASSPGTTVYGYTF. The chain has TRBV2 and TRBJ1-2, with D possibly being TRBD1 (5 bases). This CDR3 is built from 14 residues. Germline V gene data show CDR1 as SNHLY and CDR2 as FYNNEI. Between the trimmed V and J ends, which lost 6 bases and 4 bases, there was a span of 15 bases.

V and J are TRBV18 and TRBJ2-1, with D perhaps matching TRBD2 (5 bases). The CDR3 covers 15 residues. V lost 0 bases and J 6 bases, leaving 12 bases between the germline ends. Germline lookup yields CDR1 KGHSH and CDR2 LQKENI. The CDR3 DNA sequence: TGTGCCAGCTCACCACCGGACTCGGCGACCAATGAGCAGTTCTTC. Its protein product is CASSPPDSATNEQFF. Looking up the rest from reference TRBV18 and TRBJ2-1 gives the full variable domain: NAGVMQNPRHLVRRRGQEARLRCSPMKGHSHVYWYRQLPEEGLKFMVYLQKENIIDESGMPKERFSAEFPKEGPSILRIQQVVRGDSAAYFCASSPPDSATNEQFFGPGTRLTVL.

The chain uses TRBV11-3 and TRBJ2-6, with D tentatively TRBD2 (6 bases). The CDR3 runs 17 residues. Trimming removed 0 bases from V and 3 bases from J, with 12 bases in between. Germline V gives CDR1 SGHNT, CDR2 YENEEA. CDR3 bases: TGTGCCAGCAGCTTAGATTTGGGGGGATTTGGGGCCAACGTCCTGACTTTC. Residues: CASSLDLGGFGANVLTF.

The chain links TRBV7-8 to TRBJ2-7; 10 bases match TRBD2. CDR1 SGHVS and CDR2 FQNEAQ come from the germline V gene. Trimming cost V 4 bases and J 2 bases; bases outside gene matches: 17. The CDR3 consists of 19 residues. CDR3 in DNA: TGTGCCAGCAGCTCTAGCACGGGCCTAGCGGGAGTTTCCACCTACGAGCAGTACGTC. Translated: CASSSSTGLAGVSTYEQYV.

The CDR3 here is CASSSRGRSNEQFF. CDR3 nucleotide sequence: TGTGCCAGCAGTAGCAGGGGGCGAAGCAATGAGCAGTTCTTC. The chain carries TRBV6-1 and TRBJ2-1; 8 bases are a match to TRBD1. CDR3 length equals 14 residues. Per the germline V gene, CDR1 is MNHNS and CDR2 is SASEGT. V trimming: 5 bases; J trimming: 6 bases; junction bases outside the gene matches: 6.

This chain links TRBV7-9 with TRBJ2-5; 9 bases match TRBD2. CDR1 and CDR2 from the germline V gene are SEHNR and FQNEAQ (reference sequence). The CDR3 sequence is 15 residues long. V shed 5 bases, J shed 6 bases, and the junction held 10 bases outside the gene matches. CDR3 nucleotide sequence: TGTGCCAGCAGCCCCTTTAGCGGGAGAGTACAGACCCAGTACTTC. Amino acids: CASSPFSGRVQTQYF. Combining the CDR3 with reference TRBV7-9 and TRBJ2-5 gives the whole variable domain DTGVSQNPRHKITKRGQNVTFRCDPISEHNRLYWYRQTLGQGPEFLTYFQNEAQLEKSRLLSDRFSAERPKGSFSTLEIQRTEQGDSAMYLCASSPFSGRVQTQYFGPGTRLLVL.

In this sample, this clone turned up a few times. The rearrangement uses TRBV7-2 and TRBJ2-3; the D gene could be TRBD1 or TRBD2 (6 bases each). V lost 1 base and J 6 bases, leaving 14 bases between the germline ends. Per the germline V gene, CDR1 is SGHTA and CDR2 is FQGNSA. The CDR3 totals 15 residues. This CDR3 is CASSLVGGGSDTQYF. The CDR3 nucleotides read TGTGCCAGCAGCTTAGTCGGAGGGGGGTCCGATACGCAGTATTTT.

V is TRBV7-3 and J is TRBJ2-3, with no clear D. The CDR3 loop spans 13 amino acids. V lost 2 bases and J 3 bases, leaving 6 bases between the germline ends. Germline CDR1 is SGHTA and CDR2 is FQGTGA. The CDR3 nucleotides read TGTGCCAGCAGCTTAGCCCAAACAGATACGCAGTATTTT. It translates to CASSLAQTDTQYF.

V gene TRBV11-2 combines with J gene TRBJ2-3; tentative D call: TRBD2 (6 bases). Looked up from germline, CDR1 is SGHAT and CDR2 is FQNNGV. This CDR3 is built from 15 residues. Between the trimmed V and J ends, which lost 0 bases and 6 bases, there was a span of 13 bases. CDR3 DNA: TGTGCCAGCAGCTTAGAGGTGGCGGGGAGGGATACGCAGTATTTT. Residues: CASSLEVAGRDTQYF.

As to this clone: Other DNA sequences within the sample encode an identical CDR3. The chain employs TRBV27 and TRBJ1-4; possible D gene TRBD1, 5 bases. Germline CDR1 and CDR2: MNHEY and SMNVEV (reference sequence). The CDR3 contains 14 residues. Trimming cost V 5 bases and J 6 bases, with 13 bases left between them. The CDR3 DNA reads TGTGCCAGCAGTCGTCAGGGTTCGGATGAAAAACTGTTTTTT. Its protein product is CASSRQGSDEKLFF. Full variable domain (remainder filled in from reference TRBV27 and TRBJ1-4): EAQVTQNPRYLITVTGKKLTVTCSQNMNHEYMSWYRQDPGLGLRQIYYSMNVEVTDKGDVPEGYKVSRKEKRNFPLILESPSPNQTSLYFCASSRQGSDEKLFFGSGTQLSVL.

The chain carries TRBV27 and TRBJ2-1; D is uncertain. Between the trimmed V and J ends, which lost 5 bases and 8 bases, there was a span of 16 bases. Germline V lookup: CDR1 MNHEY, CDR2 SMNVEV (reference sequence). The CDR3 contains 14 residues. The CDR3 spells CASSPSWQLHEQFF. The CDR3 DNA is TGTGCCAGCAGTCCGTCGTGGCAGTTGCATGAGCAGTTCTTC.

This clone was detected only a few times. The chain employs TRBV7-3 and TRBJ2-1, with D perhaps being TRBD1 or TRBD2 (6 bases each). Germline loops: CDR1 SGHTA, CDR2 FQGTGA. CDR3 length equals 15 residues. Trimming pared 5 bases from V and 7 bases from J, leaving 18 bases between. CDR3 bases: TGTGCCAGCAGCCCAGGGGCGGGAAGCGGGAATGAGCAGTTCTTC. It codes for CASSPGAGSGNEQFF. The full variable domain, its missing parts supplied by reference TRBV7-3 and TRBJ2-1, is GAGVSQTPSNKVTEKGKYVELRCDPISGHTALYWYRQSLGQGPEFLIYFQGTGAADDSGLPNDRFFAVRPEGSVSTLKIQRTERGDSAVYLCASSPGAGSGNEQFFGPGTRLTVL.

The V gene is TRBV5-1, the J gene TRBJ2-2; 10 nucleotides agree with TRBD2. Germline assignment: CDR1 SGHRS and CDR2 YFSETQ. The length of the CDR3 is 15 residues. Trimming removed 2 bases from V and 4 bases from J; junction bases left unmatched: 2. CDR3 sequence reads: CASSFLAGVTGELFF. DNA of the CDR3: TGCGCCAGCAGCTTCCTAGCGGGAGTCACCGGGGAGCTGTTTTTT.

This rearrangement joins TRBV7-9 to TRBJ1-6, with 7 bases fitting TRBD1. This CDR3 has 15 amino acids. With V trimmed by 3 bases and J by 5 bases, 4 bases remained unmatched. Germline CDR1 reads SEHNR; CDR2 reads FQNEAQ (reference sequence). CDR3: CASSFGDRDNSPLHF. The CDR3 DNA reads TGTGCCAGCAGCTTCGGGGACAGAGATAATTCACCCCTCCACTTT.

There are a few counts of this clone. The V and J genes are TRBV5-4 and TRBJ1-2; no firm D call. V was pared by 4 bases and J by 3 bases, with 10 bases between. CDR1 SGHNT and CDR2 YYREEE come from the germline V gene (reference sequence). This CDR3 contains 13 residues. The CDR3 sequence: CASSGAWDYGYTF. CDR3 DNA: TGTGCCAGCAGCGGAGCCTGGGACTATGGCTACACCTTC. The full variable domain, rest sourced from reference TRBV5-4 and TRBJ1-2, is ETGVTQSPTHLIKTRGQQVTLRCSSQSGHNTVSWYQQALGQGPQFIFQYYREEENGRGNFPPRFSGLQFPNYSSELNVNALELDDSALYLCASSGAWDYGYTFGSGTRLTVV.

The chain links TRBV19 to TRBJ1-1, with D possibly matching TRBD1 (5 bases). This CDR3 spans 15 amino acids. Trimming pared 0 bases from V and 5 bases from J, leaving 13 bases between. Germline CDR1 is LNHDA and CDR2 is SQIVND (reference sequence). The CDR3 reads CASSIESGLRTEAFF. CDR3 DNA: TGTGCCAGTAGTATAGAGTCAGGGTTGAGGACTGAAGCTTTCTTT.

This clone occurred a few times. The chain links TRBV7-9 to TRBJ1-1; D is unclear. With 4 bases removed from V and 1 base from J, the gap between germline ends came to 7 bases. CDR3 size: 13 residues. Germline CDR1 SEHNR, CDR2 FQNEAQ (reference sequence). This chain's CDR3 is CASSSDSNTEAFF. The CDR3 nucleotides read TGTGCCAGCAGCTCCGATTCGAACACTGAAGCTTTCTTT.